This T cell receptor beta chain comes out of a study of shared clonotypes between healthy human individuals. CDR1 is SEHNR, CDR2 FQNEAQ, per germline (reference sequence). The CDR3 runs to 16 residues. Trimming shortened V by 3 bases and J by 6 bases, and 19 bases separated the two germline ends. General study points: The study found about 5% of naive CD4 clonotypes shared across several donors.

On this clone: Antigen: not known.

Data came from immunoSEQ multiplex PCR; TCRdb stores just in-frame clones and leaves some out. The profile shows millions of clones, around 96% of them singletons. CD45RO-negative cells were positively selected for CCR7, leaving out terminally differentiated effector memory CD45RA+ cells. What was sequenced was naive CD8+ T cells sorted from blood. The sequence was collected from a man aged 18-30 years in good health. The chain carries TRBV7-9 and TRBJ2-3; D not resolved. CDR3 sequence reads: CASSLSSVSVDDTQYF. The CDR3 DNA reads TGTGCCAGCAGCTTGTCTTCGGTCTCTGTGGACGATACGCAGTATTTT.